This T cell receptor (beta chain) comes out of a study of cytomegalovirus exposure and HLA in healthy donors. The PCR used 60 Vbeta and 13 Jbeta primers. Assay: immunoSEQ multiplex PCR; the TCRdb copy retains only in-frame clones and omits some. The data contain 200,000 to 300,000 clones, approximately 84% of them singletons. Remarks on this clone: As yet, its antigen is unknown.

Study conclusions and caveats: The later analysis indicated that the majority of CMV-associated TCR beta chains appeared HLA-restricted. The likely explanation for a cluster of highly shared sequence variants was sequencing artifact.

This CDR3 region has 15 residues. Germline V lookup: CDR1 SEHNR, CDR2 FQNEAQ (reference sequence). Trimming took off 5 bases at V and 2 bases at J, with 13 bases between the two ends. The genes are TRBV7-9 and TRBJ2-1; D is unclear. The specimen was PBMCs. The source of this sequence is a middle-aged woman in good health and CMV-seropositive. CDR3 region: CASSPSAVAYNEQFF. The CDR3 region has the DNA TGTGCCAGCAGCCCTTCGGCGGTAGCCTACAATGAGCAGTTCTTC. The full variable domain, completed using reference TRBV7-9 and TRBJ2-1, is DTGVSQNPRHKITKRGQNVTFRCDPISEHNRLYWYRQTLGQGPEFLTYFQNEAQLEKSRLLSDRFSAERPKGSFSTLEIQRTEQGDSAMYLCASSPSAVAYNEQFFGPGTRLTVL.